The following is a T cell receptor (beta chain) sequence with its context. Its target antigen remains unknown. Qualities for individual bases were not recorded, and no much larger clone is one base off. The sample comes from a study of shared clonotypes between healthy human individuals (dated by TCRdb to 2019 to 2021). With regard to the full study: Two women and three men aged 18 to 49 years were included in the cohort. To increase sequencing depth and limit assay-specific biases, TCR repertoire library preparation and sequencing were carried out by different laboratories using diverse techniques. To estimate repertoire size and how much clonotype sharing occurs between individuals, the study deeply sequenced the blood TCR repertoires of roughly 5 healthy adults. For each donor, three plates each were used for CD4 naive and CD4 memory, two plates were used for CD8 naive, and one plate was used for CD8 memory. Between about 0.85 and 8.9 billion PBMCs per donor were obtained by leukapheresis.

TCR CDR3 regions were amplified from genomic DNA by multiplex PCR using the deep immunoSEQ assay. Genomic DNA extracted from each cell subset was distributed evenly over all wells of several immunoSEQ 96-well plates, and each plate served as one replicate. For sorted subsets, around 0.2 ug genomic DNA, equal to some 30,000 T cell genomes, was loaded into each replicate PCR. The purified libraries were quantified using a Qubit 3.0 fluorometer, sized with a Bioanalyzer 2100, and then quantified again using the KAPA Library Quantification kit. Every immunoSEQ 96-well plate was sequenced on a separate single-read 150-cycle Illumina NextSeq 550 flow cell. In the original analysis: The immunoSEQ output contained only junctional sequences without quality scores, so filtering could not match that applied to full-length reads. Sequences were annotated with PyIR, a Python wrapper for IgBLAST v1.9, and V/J genes and CDR3 were assigned using IMGT germline references. Any read was removed if the V/J assignment was weak (E-value above 1e-6), the CDR3 was missing, or the read contained stop codons, out-of-frame junctions, or ambiguous translated residues. V3J clonotypes were defined as sequences sharing the same inferred V gene, J gene, and CDR3 amino acid sequence. The percentage overlap between two repertoires was calculated by dividing the number of shared unique clonotypes by the size of the smaller repertoire. Richness of each repertoire was evaluated using RTK rarefaction, the Chao1 estimator, and Recon v2.1 estimates of unobserved clonotypes. Generation probabilities for all TCRbeta clonotypes obtained by the gDNA method from a handful of donors were computed using OLGA. The clones in this table, taken by TCRdb from immuneACCESS, are in-frame only. Not every clone is retained; where verified, under half of the shortfall comes from an unresolved V gene, and the cause of the rest is unknown. V, J and clone size are taken as reported in that table, and D and trimming were inferred from the DNA itself. In this sample the table shows roughly 1.5 million clones, around 98% of which occur a single time. The biggest ten clones account for about 0.42% of the sample.

The donors were healthy, HIV-negative adults who had no recently reported acute infections or vaccinations. Every donor was a Caucasian adult residing in Nashville, Tennessee, USA. CD4+ T cells were enriched through magnetic negative selection, after which naive cells were positively selected on CD45RA and the remaining negative fraction served as the memory subset. Blood was obtained by leukapheresis, after which PBMCs were separated by Ficoll-Histopaque density gradient centrifugation and cryopreserved in liquid nitrogen vapor phase. Purity and quantity of every magnetically sorted T cell population were checked by analytical flow cytometry. From each sorted fraction, genomic DNA was isolated and quantified by UV absorbance on a Nanodrop 2000c. The study at large found these results: Even with the large sequencing depth, rarefaction of the sorted-subset datasets indicated that sequencing was incomplete. About 5% of naive CD4, around 3.5% of naive CD8, approximately 2.2% of memory CD4, and 0.4% of memory CD8 clonotypes were shared across a handful of donors. Compared with non-shared clonotypes, clonotypes shared by all four sorted-subset donors had higher generation probabilities. The small number of donors limited the genetic and exposure-history diversity represented. Larger estimated clonotype richness was generally found for naive subsets than for memory subsets. Pairwise subsampling indicated that sequencing depth was expected to affect the degree of clonotype sharing among donors. Sampling was limited to blood, and TCR repertoires in tissue likely differ from TCR repertoires in blood.

Sequencing was performed on naive CD4+ T cells sorted from blood. The sample's cell subset or site label, decoded: CD45RA+ positively selected. The TCR originated in a man aged 25-45 years in good health.

The base sequence is TGTGCCAGCAGCCGTGAAATGAATGGCTACACCTTC. Translated, this gives CASSREMNGYTF. This sequence uses TRBV5-4 and TRBJ1-2; no D segment can be confidently identified. The germline V gene (reference sequence) yields SGHNT for CDR1 and YYREEE for CDR2. Trimming costs V 4 bases and J 6 bases, and their ends lie 10 bases apart. CDR3 length: 12 amino acids, cysteine to phenylalanine. CDR3 DNA only is kept here, 36 bases in frame from base 1.